Presented here are 27 T cell receptor beta chains from one specimen sequenced in a study of human T cells and chemical hapten exposure. The time point: pre-sensitization, week 0. Documented treatment: therapeutic diphenylcyclopropenone sensitization with weekly scalp DPC. Via MiXCR, TCRdb re-called the RACE reads, giving one row per CDR3 protein. The sample consists of approximately 260,000 distinct CDR3 sequences, approximately 7.5% of them appearing once. Sequenced material: whole blood, taken in connection with sensitization to the hapten diphenylcyclopropenone (DPC). These receptors were taken from a man aged 18-30 years with alopecia areata. Some clones in this sample may be carry-over from other donors' samples.

V and J are TRBV7-9 and TRBJ2-2, with 9 positions matching TRBD2. V shed 3 bases, J shed 2 bases, and the junction held 4 bases outside the gene matches. Germline V gene data show CDR1 as SEHNR and CDR2 as FQNEAQ (reference sequence). CDR3 length: 16 amino acids. The CDR3 bases are TGTGCCAGCAGCTTCCTAGCGGGGCTAAACACCGGGGAGCTGTTTTTT. It codes for CASSFLAGLNTGELFF.

This clonotype was counted between two and nine times. This chain connects TRBV7-9 to TRBJ1-3; TRBD1 might be the D (5 bases). The CDR3 is 16 amino acids. V gave up 5 bases and J gave up 0 bases, with 14 bases separating them. CDR1 is SEHNR and CDR2 is FQNEAQ in the germline V gene (reference sequence). CDR3 sequence reads: CASSGLRGFSGNTIYF. DNA for the CDR3: TGTGCCAGCAGCGGACTACGGGGGTTCTCTGGAAACACCATATATTTT.

This chain connects TRBV5-6 to TRBJ1-1, with D uncertain. V dropped 5 bases and J dropped 5 bases, with 16 bases sitting between them. The CDR3 runs to 14 residues. Germline CDR1 and CDR2: SGHDT and YYEEEE. As DNA, the CDR3 is TGTGCCAGCAGTTTCTCCGGAGGCGGTACTGAAGCTTTCTTT. Protein product: CASSFSGGGTEAFF.

This clonotype was counted many times. This rearrangement joins TRBV16 to TRBJ1-2, with D unresolved. The CDR3 runs 14 residues. V lost 0 bases and J lost 3, with 8 bases in between. Germline V gives CDR1 KGHSY, CDR2 FQNENV. CDR3 in amino acids: CASSQSGKHYGYTF. DNA of the CDR3: TGTGCCAGCAGCCAATCTGGGAAACACTATGGCTACACCTTC.

The sample holds a few counts of this clonotype. This rearrangement joins TRBV13 to TRBJ1-2; possible D gene TRBD1, 6 bases. CDR1 and CDR2 from the germline V gene are PRHDT and FYEKMQ (reference sequence). V lost 2 bases to trimming and J lost 6 bases, with 13 bases between them. The CDR3 runs to 14 residues. For the CDR3, the DNA is TGTGCCAGCAGCTTAAATCAGGGGCCGCATGGCTACACCTTC. It is translated as CASSLNQGPHGYTF.

This clonotype was counted only a few times. The genes are TRBV5-1 and TRBJ2-5; D gene uncertain. The germline CDR1 and CDR2 sequences are SGHRS and YFSETQ. The CDR3 is 14 residues long. Trimming removed 0 bases at V and 0 bases at J, with 6 bases between. The CDR3 protein is CASSLVGNQETQYF. The CDR3 coding sequence is TGCGCCAGCAGCTTGGTCGGCAACCAAGAGACCCAGTACTTC.

This clonotype was detected a few times. The rearrangement links TRBV5-1 to TRBJ2-5; D is possibly TRBD2 (6 bases). CDR1 is SGHRS and CDR2 is YFSETQ in the germline V gene. Deletions cut 0 bases from V and 2 bases from J, with 14 bases between. CDR3 length equals 16 residues. The CDR3, as DNA: TGCGCCAGCAGCTTGGCCCTGCGGGGCAAGCAAGAGACCCAGTACTTC. Translation: CASSLALRGKQETQYF. The full variable domain, rest sourced from reference TRBV5-1 and TRBJ2-5, is KAGVTQTPRYLIKTRGQQVTLSCSPISGHRSVSWYQQTPGQGLQFLFEYFSETQRNKGNFPGRFSGRQFSNSRSEMNVSTLELGDSALYLCASSLALRGKQETQYFGPGTRLLVL.

This clonotype was counted a few times. The J gene is TRBJ2-3, the V gene TRBV9, with D possibly matching TRBD2 (7 bases). Trimming removed 2 bases from V and 6 bases from J, with 22 bases in between. This CDR3 is 17 amino acids long. The V gene's germline CDR1 is SGDLS and CDR2 YYNGEE. CDR3 DNA: TGTGCCAGCAGCGTCGGTAACGGGGGGCAACCACAGGATACGCAGTATTTT. Encoded protein: CASSVGNGGQPQDTQYF.

This rearrangement joins TRBV28 to TRBJ1-3; D is possibly TRBD1 (6 bases). Trimming left V 5 bases short and J 3 bases short, with 11 bases between. The CDR3 is 14 amino acids. Germline V lookup: CDR1 MDHEN, CDR2 SYDVKM. This CDR3 is CASSVQGLGNTIYF. The CDR3 bases are TGTGCCAGCAGTGTACAGGGACTTGGAAACACCATATATTTT.

The chain combines TRBV9 with TRBJ2-3, with 8 nucleotides matching TRBD1. The CDR3 is made up of 17 amino acids. Germline V gene sequence: CDR1 SGDLS, CDR2 YYNGEE. The V gene end was trimmed by 3 bases and the J gene end by 2 bases; junction bases not matched to a gene: 11. The CDR3 coding sequence is TGTGCCAGCAGCGAGCCCAAAGGACAGGGCCACACAGATACGCAGTATTTT. This sequence encodes CASSEPKGQGHTDTQYF.

V and J are TRBV19 and TRBJ1-5; D uncertain. CDR1 is LNHDA, CDR2 SQIVND, per germline (reference sequence). The CDR3 loop spans 14 amino acids. The V and J ends lost 8 bases and 1 base respectively, with 12 bases between them. The CDR3 DNA is TGTGCCAGTGTAAACGGTGGGAGCAATCAGCCCCAGCATTTT. Translation: CASVNGGSNQPQHF.

This clonotype was picked up many times. J is TRBJ1-1 and V is TRBV4-1; D gene uncertain. Deletions cut 4 bases from V and 3 bases from J, with 12 bases between. CDR1 MGHRA and CDR2 YSYEKL come from the germline V gene. The CDR3 totals 14 residues. The CDR3 loop is CASSRVGKDTEAFF. The CDR3 DNA sequence: TGCGCCAGCAGCCGGGTAGGGAAGGACACTGAAGCTTTCTTT.

This clonotype has only a few counts. The junction departs from the called germline gene at one end, perhaps through a read error. CDR3 bases: TGTGCCAGCGGCTTAGTTGTGGGCTACACCTTC. This sequence encodes CASGLVVGYTF. The chain uses TRBV7-2 and TRBJ1-2; D is undetermined. The CDR3 has 11 residues. CDR1 is SGHTA and CDR2 is FQGNSA in the germline V gene.

This clonotype occurred many times. V is TRBV7-9 and J is TRBJ1-2; D is perhaps TRBD1 (5 bases). Trimming shortened V by 5 bases and J by 6 bases, and 16 bases separated the two germline ends. Germline CDR1 and CDR2: SEHNR and FQNEAQ (reference sequence). CDR3 length equals 14 residues. The DNA of the CDR3 is TGTGCCAGCAGCGGCCGGAGGGGAGGGGATGGCTACACCTTC. It translates to CASSGRRGGDGYTF.

The chain has TRBV3-1 and TRBJ2-2; D possibly matches TRBD1 or TRBD2 (6 bases each). Germline-derived CDR1 and CDR2 are LGHDT and YNNKEL (reference sequence). Trimming stripped 4 bases from V and 4 bases from J, with 16 bases between. This CDR3 is built from 16 residues. The DNA for the CDR3 is TGTGCCAGCAGCCCCGGCGTAGGGGGGCGCACCGGGGAGCTGTTTTTT. This sequence encodes CASSPGVGGRTGELFF.

The rearrangement links TRBV10-3 to TRBJ2-1; D unresolved. The V gene lost 4 bases and the J gene lost 7 bases, with 5 bases spanning the gap. CDR3 length: 11 amino acids. Germline V CDR1 and CDR2: ENHRY, SYGVKD. The CDR3 here is CAISGVNEQFF. CDR3 nucleotide sequence: TGTGCCATCAGTGGTGTGAATGAGCAGTTCTTC.

This clonotype has ten or more counts. The rearrangement links TRBV2 to TRBJ1-1, with D possibly TRBD1 on 5 matching bases. Germline V lookup: CDR1 SNHLY, CDR2 FYNNEI. The CDR3 has 13 amino acids. Trimming took off 6 bases at V and 4 bases at J, with 12 bases between the two ends. CDR3 sequence reads: CASRGDGSTEAFF. CDR3 DNA: TGTGCCAGCAGGGGGGATGGTTCCACTGAAGCTTTCTTT.

The sample holds a few counts of this clonotype. V is TRBV25-1 and J is TRBJ1-4; tentatively, D is TRBD1 (5 bases). CDR1 MGHDK and CDR2 SYGVNS come from the germline V gene. This CDR3 comprises 15 residues. Trimming left V 3 bases short and J 4 bases short, with 12 bases between. The chain's CDR3 is CASSDLGQINEKLFF. CDR3 DNA sequence: TGTGCCAGCAGTGACCTGGGGCAGATTAATGAAAAACTGTTTTTT.

The chain uses TRBV9 and TRBJ2-7; possible D gene TRBD1, 6 bases. V was trimmed by 0 bases and J by 3 bases, leaving 13 bases between them. CDR1 and CDR2 from the germline V gene are SGDLS and YYNGEE. The length of the CDR3 is 15 residues. CDR3 region: CASSVEPGQNYEQYF. In DNA form, the CDR3 reads TGTGCCAGCAGCGTAGAACCGGGACAAAACTACGAGCAGTACTTC. Full variable domain (remainder filled in from reference TRBV9 and TRBJ2-7): DSGVTQTPKHLITATGQRVTLRCSPRSGDLSVYWYQQSLDQGLQFLIQYYNGEERAKGNILERFSAQQFPDLHSELNLSSLELGDSALYFCASSVEPGQNYEQYFGPGTRLTVT.

This clonotype turned up a few times. V is TRBV7-3 and J is TRBJ2-3; D uncertain. CDR3 length: 13 residues. In germline, CDR1 is SGHTA, CDR2 FQGTGA. The V and J ends lost 5 bases and 3 bases respectively, with 9 bases between them. CDR3: CASSPLSTDTQYF. The CDR3 coding sequence is TGTGCCAGCAGCCCGCTCAGTACAGATACGCAGTATTTT.

This clonotype occurred a few times. The chain has TRBV7-9 and TRBJ2-1; 10 bases line up with TRBD1. The CDR3 loop spans 15 amino acids. V was clipped by 2 bases and J by 12 bases; unmatched bases: 10. Germline V lookup: CDR1 SEHNR, CDR2 FQNEAQ (reference sequence). CDR3 in DNA: TGTGCCAGCAGCTTATGGGGGACAGGGGCGGATGGGCAGTTCTTC. Translating gives CASSLWGTGADGQFF.

In this sample, this clonotype turned up a few times. The chain links TRBV6-5 to TRBJ1-2, with D possibly TRBD1 on 6 matching bases. V lost 5 bases to trimming and J lost 4 bases, with 14 bases between them. CDR1 and CDR2 (germline): MNHEY, SVGAGI. The CDR3 sequence is 14 residues long. In DNA, the CDR3 is TGTGCCAGCAGTCCCGCCGGGGGCGGCTATGGCTACACCTTC. Its translation: CASSPAGGGYGYTF.

This clonotype has just one count. This chain joins TRBV7-9 and TRBJ2-1; 8 positions agree with TRBD2. CDR1 and CDR2 (germline): SEHNR, FQNEAQ (reference sequence). This CDR3 spans 15 amino acids. J lost 7 bases, V lost 5 bases, and 10 bases had no gene match. CDR3 loop: CASSPPGGGKNEQFF. The CDR3 DNA reads TGTGCCAGCAGCCCACCAGGCGGGGGGAAAAATGAGCAGTTCTTC.

This clonotype was observed many times. The chain combines TRBV4-3 with TRBJ2-3, with D possibly matching TRBD1 (5 bases). From germline, CDR1 is LGHNA and CDR2 YSLEER. There are 15 residues in the CDR3. V was trimmed by 0 bases and J by 4 bases, leaving 11 bases between them. CDR3 sequence (DNA): TGCGCCAGCAGCCAAGAAAGGGCAGGGCCAGATACGCAGTATTTT. Translation gives CASSQERAGPDTQYF.

This clonotype appeared many times. The V gene is TRBV7-8, the J gene TRBJ1-4; D unclear. CDR1 is SGHVS and CDR2 is FQNEAQ in the germline V gene. V was cut by 1 base and J by 1 base, with 7 bases left in between. The CDR3 extends over 15 amino acids. The DNA for the CDR3 is TGTGCCAGCAGCTTAGACGTGGGAACTAATGAAAAACTGTTTTTT. It codes for CASSLDVGTNEKLFF.

The V and J genes are TRBV12-3 or TRBV12-4 and TRBJ1-5; D is possibly TRBD1 (6 bases). The CDR3 runs 15 residues. Trimming removed 7 bases at V and 4 bases at J, with 17 bases between. The CDR3 here is CASTEGGGLNQPQHF. The CDR3 DNA reads as TGTGCCAGCACCGAAGGCGGGGGGCTAAATCAGCCCCAGCATTTT.

This clonotype was counted only a few times. The chain is built from TRBV6-1 and TRBJ2-3, with 8 bases that match TRBD1. The V gene end was trimmed by 8 bases and the J gene end by 2 bases; junction bases not matched to a gene: 9. This CDR3 is 15 amino acids long. CDR1 is MNHNS and CDR2 is SASEGT in the germline V gene. This CDR3 is CASGDRRTNTDTQYF. Written as DNA, the CDR3 is TGTGCCAGCGGGGACAGGAGGACAAACACAGATACGCAGTATTTT.